A selection of T cell receptor beta chains follows, all from one sample in a study of T cell changes during pregnancy in multiple sclerosis. TCRdb's table, derived via immunoSEQ multiplex PCR, lists solely in-frame clones and lacks some. This sample has 20,000 to 25,000 clones, with around 90% found just once. The specimen was CD8+ T cells from peripheral blood mononuclear cells, collected in the second trimester of pregnancy. These receptors were taken from a female donor in good health, enrolled as a control in a pregnancy study. The CDR3 runs from the conserved cysteine through the conserved F or W. Fields, in order: V gene, clone size, J gene, D gene, CDR3 protein, CDR3 DNA. The D gene is left open where the match is weak. Where a row states a size, it is once, few, many or the class of an expanded clone; other rows omit it.

>TRBV19|NA|TRBJ2-2|TRBD1
CASRTGAQELFF
TGTGCCAGCCGGACAGGGGCCCAGGAGCTGTTTTTT
>TRBV9|NA|TRBJ2-7|TRBD2
CASSVAPPGLASYEQYF
TGTGCCAGCAGCGTAGCCCCGCCGGGACTAGCCTCCTACGAGCAGTACTTC
>TRBV18|NA|TRBJ2-3|TRBD2
CASSRAGGDTDTQYF
TGTGCCAGCTCACGAGCGGGGGGCGACACAGATACGCAGTATTTT
>TRBV6-4|NA|TRBJ2-1|NA
CASSDEETANEQFF
TGTGCCAGCAGTGACGAAGAGACAGCTAATGAGCAGTTCTTC
>TRBV7-9|NA|TRBJ2-1|TRBD1
CASSPDRDEQFF
TGTGCCAGCAGCCCGGACAGGGATGAGCAGTTCTTC
>TRBV12-2|NA|TRBJ2-1|NA
CASRLQTGGLSGSYNEQFF
TGTGCAAGTCGCTTGCAAACAGGGGGCCTTTCAGGCTCCTACAATGAGCAGTTCTTC
>TRBV6-5|few|TRBJ1-2|NA
CASRPAQGGYGYTF
TGTGCCAGCAGACCTGCCCAAGGGGGCTATGGCTACACCTTC
>TRBV30|NA|TRBJ2-1|TRBD2
CSLRDLSGNEQFF
TGTTCTCTCCGGGACCTTAGCGGGAATGAGCAGTTCTTC
>TRBV11-3|NA|TRBJ2-7|NA
CASSPPISDLFYEQYF
TGTGCCAGCAGCCCTCCCATCAGCGACCTCTTCTACGAGCAGTACTTC
>TRBV27|NA|TRBJ2-5|TRBD1
CASSLSDRVQETQYF
TGTGCCAGCAGTTTATCGGACAGGGTCCAAGAGACCCAGTACTTC
>TRBV5-6|NA|TRBJ1-3|TRBD1
CASSPPGQEYSGNTIYF
TGTGCCAGCAGCCCTCCGGGACAGGAATACTCTGGAAACACCATATATTTT
>TRBV29-1|NA|TRBJ2-6|TRBD2
CSVGRDYSGANVLTF
TGCAGCGTCGGCAGGGACTACTCTGGGGCCAACGTCCTGACTTTC
>TRBV7-3|NA|TRBJ2-1|NA
CASSLNGEDSINNEQFF
TGTGCCAGCAGCTTAAATGGAGAGGACAGTATCAACAATGAGCAGTTCTTC
>TRBV10-1|few|TRBJ2-3|NA
CASLQGRTDTQYF
TGCGCCAGCCTTCAGGGGCGCACAGATACGCAGTATTTT
>TRBV13|NA|TRBJ1-1|TRBD1
CASSLAQGPNTEAFF
TGTGCCAGCAGCTTAGCACAGGGGCCGAACACTGAAGCTTTCTTT
>TRBV29-1|NA|TRBJ2-1|NA
CSVVVRFEQFF
TGCAGCGTTGTAGTCCGTTTTGAGCAGTTCTTC
>TRBV6-1|NA|TRBJ2-1|TRBD2
CASSEASGGYNEQFF
TGTGCCAGCAGTGAAGCTAGCGGGGGCTACAATGAGCAGTTCTTC
>TRBV19|NA|TRBJ2-3|TRBD2
CASSPRVAGGFGEDTQYF
TGTGCCAGTAGTCCGCGAGTAGCGGGGGGGTTCGGTGAAGATACGCAGTATTTT
>TRBV9|NA|TRBJ2-1|NA
CASSVADFSYNEQFF
TGTGCCAGCAGCGTAGCAGATTTCTCCTACAATGAGCAGTTCTTC
>TRBV6-5|NA|TRBJ2-7|TRBD2
CASSVIGLAGSEQYF
TGTGCCAGCAGTGTAATCGGACTAGCGGGTTCCGAGCAGTACTTC
>TRBV7-2|NA|TRBJ2-3|TRBD2
CASSSAGGTDTQYF
TGTGCCAGCAGCTCAGCGGGAGGGACAGATACGCAGTATTTT
>TRBV28|once|TRBJ1-1|NA
CASSFRGANTEAFF
TGTGCCAGCAGTTTCCGGGGAGCGAACACTGAAGCTTTCTTT
>TRBV25-1|NA|TRBJ1-3|NA
CASNGGEISGNTIYF
TGTGCCAGCAATGGAGGGGAAATCTCTGGAAACACCATATATTTT
>TRBV30|NA|TRBJ2-2|NA
CAWSVGVYGELFF
TGTGCCTGGAGTGTGGGCGTATACGGGGAGCTGTTTTTT
>TRBV27|few|TRBJ2-7|TRBD1
CASSPSRDRGWWEQYF
TGTGCCAGCAGTCCATCCCGGGACAGGGGTTGGTGGGAGCAGTACTTC
>TRBV4-2|NA|TRBJ2-5|NA
CASSQVRGTQETQYF
TGTGCCAGCAGCCAAGTAAGGGGAACGCAAGAGACCCAGTACTTC
>TRBV28|NA|TRBJ1-2|NA
CASSATENYGYTF
TGTGCCAGCAGTGCTACCGAAAACTATGGCTACACCTTC
>TRBV7-2|NA|TRBJ2-5|NA
CASSLVGDVETQYF
TGTGCCAGCAGCTTAGTGGGAGACGTGGAGACCCAGTACTTC
>TRBV6-4|few|TRBJ2-3|TRBD2
CASSDSTSGGADTQYF
TGTGCCAGCAGTGACTCGACTAGCGGGGGGGCAGATACGCAGTATTTT
>TRBV7-9|few|TRBJ1-2|TRBD1
CASSPQTGTGGRGYTF
TGTGCCAGCAGCCCACAGACCGGGACAGGGGGCCGCGGCTACACCTTC
>TRBV19|NA|TRBJ1-6|NA
CASSMWLGTPNSPLHF
TGTGCCAGTAGTATGTGGCTGGGGACACCTAATTCACCCCTCCACTTT
>TRBV29-1|NA|TRBJ2-1|NA
CSVDAATLTGPHYNEQFF
TGCAGCGTTGACGCCGCCACTTTGACAGGTCCCCACTACAATGAGCAGTTCTTC
>TRBV5-1|NA|TRBJ1-1|TRBD1
CASSYSTGGGEAFF
TGCGCCAGCAGCTACTCGACAGGGGGAGGTGAAGCTTTCTTT
>TRBV9|NA|TRBJ1-6|TRBD1
CASSEKGAGAYNSPLHF
TGTGCCAGCAGCGAAAAGGGGGCTGGCGCCTATAATTCACCCCTCCACTTT
>TRBV14|NA|TRBJ2-7|NA
CASSQGARGYEQYF
TGTGCCAGCAGCCAAGGGGCCCGGGGGTACGAGCAGTACTTC
>TRBV28|NA|TRBJ2-7|TRBD1
CASSQRQGGYGYEQYF
TGTGCCAGCAGTCAAAGACAGGGGGGATACGGTTACGAGCAGTACTTC
>TRBV28|NA|TRBJ2-3|TRBD2
CASSYWTSGTDTQYF
TGTGCCAGCAGCTACTGGACTAGCGGTACAGATACGCAGTATTTT
>TRBV15|NA|TRBJ2-5|NA
CATSRAAGGSGGFKETQYF
TGTGCCACCAGCAGGGCAGCGGGTGGGAGCGGAGGTTTCAAAGAGACCCAGTACTTC
>TRBV6-1|NA|TRBJ2-3|TRBD2
CASSEWREGASDTQYF
TGTGCCAGCAGTGAGTGGCGGGAGGGGGCCTCAGATACGCAGTATTTT
>TRBV6-1|NA|TRBJ1-1|NA
CASSEYGGTGNTEAFF
TGTGCCAGCAGTGAATATGGGGGCACGGGGAACACTGAAGCTTTCTTT
>TRBV11-2|NA|TRBJ2-1|TRBD1
CASSQIRGQGRNEQFF
TGTGCCAGCAGCCAAATCAGGGGACAGGGTCGGAATGAGCAGTTCTTC
>TRBV29-1|NA|TRBJ1-2|TRBD1
CSVLTDRAYGYTF
TGCAGCGTCCTCACGGACAGGGCTTATGGCTACACCTTC
>TRBV27|once|TRBJ2-3|TRBD2
CASRPLAGGLLVTDTQYF
TGTGCCAGCAGGCCTCTCGCGGGAGGGCTCCTAGTTACAGATACGCAGTATTTT